This TCR beta chain is from a study of immune evolution from preneoplasia to lung adenocarcinoma. Clones were read by immunoSEQ multiplex PCR, and TCRdb kept only the in-frame ones, dropping some. This table has tens of thousands of clones, roughly 80% appearing once. Each case's diagnosis was confirmed by two pathologists on H&E. Nucleic acids came from premalignant or tumor cells enriched by macro-dissection. The CDR3 is made up of 12 amino acids. Germline V gives CDR1 LGHNT, CDR2 FRNRAP. V was cut by 7 bases and J by 5 bases, with 8 bases left in between. Regarding this clone: The antigen remains unidentified.

Study findings and constraints: From normal lung to invasive adenocarcinoma, top clone frequencies appeared to decrease.

The chain has TRBV12-5 and TRBJ2-2; D remains ambiguous. The receptor was isolated from a person aged 60 to 70 with lung adenocarcinoma. Sequenced material: FFPE invasive lung adenocarcinoma tissue. CDR3 sequence: CASALGTGELFF. The DNA for the CDR3 is TGTGCTAGTGCCCTGGGGACCGGGGAGCTGTTTTTT.